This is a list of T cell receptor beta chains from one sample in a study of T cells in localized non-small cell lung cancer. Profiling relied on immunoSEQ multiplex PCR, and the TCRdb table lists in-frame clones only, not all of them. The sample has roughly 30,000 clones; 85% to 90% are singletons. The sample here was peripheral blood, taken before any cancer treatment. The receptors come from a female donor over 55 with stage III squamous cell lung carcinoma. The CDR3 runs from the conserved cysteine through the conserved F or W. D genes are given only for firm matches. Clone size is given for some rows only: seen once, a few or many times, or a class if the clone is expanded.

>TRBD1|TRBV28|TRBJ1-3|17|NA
CASRMNPTGYSGNTIYF
TGTGCCAGCAGGATGAACCCGACAGGGTACTCTGGAAACACCATATATTTT
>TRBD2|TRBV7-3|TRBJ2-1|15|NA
CASSAGVISYNEQFF
TGTGCCAGCAGCGCGGGAGTGATCTCCTACAATGAGCAGTTCTTC
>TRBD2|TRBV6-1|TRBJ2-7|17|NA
CASSERTSGRTRIEQYF
TGTGCCAGCAGTGAGCGGACTAGCGGGAGGACCCGAATCGAGCAGTACTTC
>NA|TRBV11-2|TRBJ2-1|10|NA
CASSYGRQFF
TGTGCCAGCAGCTACGGAAGGCAGTTCTTC
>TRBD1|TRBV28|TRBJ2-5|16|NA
CASIPRTGAVSGDQYF
TGTGCCAGCATTCCAAGGACAGGGGCAGTTTCGGGGGACCAGTACTTC
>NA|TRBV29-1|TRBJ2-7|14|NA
CSVPRAQSSYEQYF
TGCAGCGTTCCCCGGGCCCAGAGCTCCTACGAGCAGTACTTC
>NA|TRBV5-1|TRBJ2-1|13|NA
CASSWSTGNEQFF
TGCGCCAGCAGCTGGTCGACAGGTAATGAGCAGTTCTTC
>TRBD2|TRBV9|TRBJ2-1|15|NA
CASSVAQGLAAEQFF
TGTGCCAGCAGCGTAGCACAGGGACTAGCGGCTGAGCAGTTCTTC
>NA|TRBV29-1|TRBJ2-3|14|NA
CSLSGGPSTDTQYF
TGCAGCCTAAGCGGCGGGCCTAGCACAGATACGCAGTATTTT
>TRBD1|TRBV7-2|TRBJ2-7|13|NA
CASSPGQGNEQYF
TGTGCCAGCAGCCCCGGACAGGGGAACGAGCAGTACTTC
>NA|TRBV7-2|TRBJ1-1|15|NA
CASSPTGGLNTEAFF
TGTGCCAGCAGCCCTACGGGGGGTTTGAACACTGAAGCTTTCTTT
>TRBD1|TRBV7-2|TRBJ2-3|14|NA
CATHRGISTDTQYF
TGTGCCACTCACAGGGGGATTAGTACAGATACGCAGTATTTT
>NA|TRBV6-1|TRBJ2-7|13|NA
CASSEGRVGEQYF
TGTGCCAGCAGTGAGGGCAGGGTGGGCGAGCAGTACTTC
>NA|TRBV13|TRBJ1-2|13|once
CASSATRSFGYTF
TGTGCCAGCAGCGCAACACGGTCTTTTGGCTACACCTTC